This T cell receptor (beta chain) derives from a study of PD-L1 blockade in urothelial cancer. For the study at large: The patients first took atezolizumab around 2014, receiving 1,200 mg intravenously every 3 weeks. Blood analysis was done at 3 weeks (second dose) and 6 weeks after treatment began. Whole-study findings and limits: Where pretreatment blood TCR clonality fell below the median, better survival was predicted.

Sample time point: pretreatment peripheral blood. The CDR3 has 18 residues. Remarks on this clone: What it binds is not known.

Data came from immunoSEQ multiplex PCR; TCRdb stores just in-frame clones and leaves some out. The repertoire has roughly 30,000 clones, 84% of them found once; the top ten carry approximately 14%. This sequence joins TRBV21-1 and TRBJ2-7; TRBD2 is the table's D call and was not checked against the DNA. TRBV21-1 is described as a pseudogene. The input for sequencing was PBMCs, taken around atezolizumab (anti-PD-L1) treatment. The sequence derives from a man aged 60 to 75 with urothelial cancer. The CDR3 bases are TGTGCCAGCAGCCAAGGGGTCGCTTTAAGAGGGAGGGCCTACGAGCAGTACTTC. Amino acids: CASSQGVALRGRAYEQYF.